These 32 T cell receptor beta chains were sequenced from one sample in a study of CD8+ T cells in alopecia areata. Treatment noted: oral pan-JAK inhibitor, 5-10 mg twice daily. cDNA prepared by RNA extraction and subsequent reverse transcription served as the template for sequencing. The repertoire was sequenced with immunoSEQ multiplex PCR; TCRdb's copy has only in-frame clones and lacks some. The sample holds more than 130,000 clones, 75% to 85% seen once. This material consisted of CD8+ T cells sorted from blood, taken at week 4, from a patient treated with tofacitinib. The source is a human donor with alopecia areata.

The chain recombines TRBV2 with TRBJ2-7; 8 nucleotides align to TRBD1. The CDR3 is made up of 13 amino acids. CDR1 and CDR2 from the germline V gene are SNHLY and FYNNEI. The J segment lost 1 base and the V segment lost 8 bases, leaving 4 bases of the junction unmatched. The chain's CDR3 is CASEGTGSYEQYF. CDR3 sequence (DNA): TGTGCCAGCGAGGGGACAGGTTCCTACGAGCAGTACTTC.

The V gene is TRBV19, the J gene TRBJ2-3; 7 positions match TRBD2. With V trimmed by 6 bases and J by 1 base, 7 bases remained unmatched. The CDR3 loop spans 15 amino acids. In germline, CDR1 is LNHDA, CDR2 SQIVND (reference sequence). The CDR3 DNA reads as TGTGCCAGTAGCAGCAAGGCGGGGGGCACAGATACGCAGTATTTT. Its protein is CASSSKAGGTDTQYF.

The chain joins TRBV4-3 to TRBJ2-4; D is tentatively TRBD1 or TRBD2 (6 bases each). V lost 1 base to trimming and J lost 1 base, with 8 bases between them. Germline values: CDR1 LGHNA, CDR2 YSLEER. The CDR3 consists of 15 residues. The CDR3 sequence is CASSQGRGAKNIQYF. In nucleotides, the CDR3 is TGCGCCAGCAGCCAAGGGAGGGGGGCCAAAAACATTCAGTACTTC.

The table lists this clone with a few counts. The CDR3 DNA sequence: TGTGCCAGCACGGGGTCTAGCTCCTACGAGCAGTACTTC. Its translation is CASTGSSSYEQYF. This chain links TRBV2 with TRBJ2-7, with a weak D call TRBD2 (5 bases). Trimming removed 7 bases at V and 0 bases at J, with 10 bases between. Per germline, CDR1 SNHLY and CDR2 FYNNEI. This CDR3 is built from 13 residues.

This chain uses TRBV5-1 with TRBJ2-1, with 7 bases fitting TRBD1. Per germline, CDR1 SGHRS and CDR2 YFSETQ. The CDR3 has 18 amino acids. With V trimmed by 1 base and J by 5 bases, 15 bases remained unmatched. The CDR3 coding sequence is TGCGCCAGCAGCTTGTACTGGACGGACAGGAAAAACAACAATGAGCAGTTCTTC. Encoded protein: CASSLYWTDRKNNNEQFF. Supplemented by reference TRBV5-1 and TRBJ2-1, the full variable domain reads KAGVTQTPRYLIKTRGQQVTLSCSPISGHRSVSWYQQTPGQGLQFLFEYFSETQRNKGNFPGRFSGRQFSNSRSEMNVSTLELGDSALYLCASSLYWTDRKNNNEQFFGPGTRLTVL.

This clone was picked up a small number of times. The chain carries TRBV7-8 and TRBJ2-1; TRBD2 aligns across 7 bases. V dropped 5 bases and J dropped 6; count of bases not matched to a gene: 7. There are 14 residues in the CDR3. Germline CDR1 is SGHVS and CDR2 is FQNEAQ. The CDR3 sequence: CASSQPGLVNEQFF. CDR3 in DNA: TGTGCCAGCAGCCAACCTGGACTAGTCAATGAGCAGTTCTTC.

The chain combines TRBV7-9 with TRBJ2-1, with D possibly being TRBD2 (6 bases). Germline V CDR1 and CDR2: SEHNR, FQNEAQ (reference sequence). This CDR3 has 13 residues. With 6 bases removed from V and 13 bases from J, the gap between germline ends came to 19 bases. CDR3 DNA: TGTGCCAGCAGAAGAGGGACTTTATCACACCAGTTCTTC. This encodes CASRRGTLSHQFF.

This clone was recorded a few times. V is TRBV27 and J is TRBJ2-1; D is possibly TRBD2 (5 bases). V gave up 5 bases and J gave up 10 bases, with 15 bases separating them. The germline gives CDR1 MNHEY, CDR2 SMNVEV (reference sequence). The CDR3 spans 13 residues. As DNA, the CDR3 is TGTGCCAGCAGTCCCATCGGGCCGGGGGAGCAGTTCTTC. As protein: CASSPIGPGEQFF.

The gene calls are TRBV5-4 and TRBJ2-4, with 9 bases matching TRBD1. The CDR3 extends over 16 amino acids. The germline V gene encodes CDR1 SGHNT and CDR2 YYREEE (reference sequence). The V segment lost 3 bases and the J segment 0 bases; nucleotides outside the gene matches: 4. The DNA for the CDR3 is TGTGCCAGCAGCTCGGACAGGGGCATAGCCAAAAACATTCAGTACTTC. Protein: CASSSDRGIAKNIQYF.

The rearrangement joins TRBV14 to TRBJ1-4; no firm D call. The V end lost 0 bases, the J end lost 2 bases, and 7 bases lay between the germline ends. The CDR3 consists of 15 residues. CDR1 and CDR2 from the germline V gene are SGHDN and FVKESK. Here the CDR3 reads CASSQDRVTNEKLFF. As DNA, the CDR3 is TGTGCCAGCAGCCAAGACCGGGTGACTAATGAAAAACTGTTTTTT.

This clone is categorized as large. This chain uses TRBV7-6 with TRBJ2-1; TRBD2 matches 11 bases. J gave up 4 bases and V 5 bases, and 4 bases lay outside the gene matches. The CDR3 is 15 amino acids. Germline V gene sequence: CDR1 SGHVS, CDR2 FNYEAQ. This CDR3 reads CASSLTSGGYNEQFF. CDR3 sequence (DNA): TGTGCCAGCAGCCTTACTAGCGGGGGTTACAATGAGCAGTTCTTC. Using reference TRBV7-6 and TRBJ2-1 for the parts outside the CDR3, the full variable domain is GAGVSQSPRYKVTKRGQDVALRCDPISGHVSLYWYRQALGQGPEFLTYFNYEAQQDKSGLPNDRFSAERPEGSISTLTIQRTEQRDSAMYRCASSLTSGGYNEQFFGPGTRLTVL.

The chain links TRBV7-9 to TRBJ1-5; maybe TRBD1 (5 bases). This CDR3 has 17 residues. Germline V gene data show CDR1 as SEHNR and CDR2 as FQNEAQ (reference sequence). Trimming left V 5 bases short and J 0 bases short, with 17 bases between. The CDR3 DNA reads TGTGCCAGCAGCCGTGCCCCAGGGCCCTATAGCAATCAGCCCCAGCATTTT. This gives the protein CASSRAPGPYSNQPQHF.

The gene calls are TRBV5-1 and TRBJ2-5, with D uncertain. With the DNA end fitting TRBJ2-7 better, the J assignment may be wrong. The CDR3 length is 14 residues. CDR1 and CDR2 (germline): SGHRS, YFSETQ. The CDR3 DNA sequence: TGCGCCAGCAGCTTGGGGGCAGAGAGTTACGAGCAGTACTTC. Translation: CASSLGAESYEQYF.

This clone was seen just once. The V gene is TRBV6-5, the J gene TRBJ2-3; TRBD1 matches at 7 bases. Germline assignment: CDR1 MNHEY and CDR2 SVGAGI. This CDR3 contains 16 residues. V was clipped by 0 bases and J by 4 bases; unmatched bases: 7. The CDR3 DNA reads TGTGCCAGCAGTTACTCGGTGGGACAGATAGCAGATACGCAGTATTTT. It translates to CASSYSVGQIADTQYF.

The chain joins TRBV29-1 to TRBJ2-7; D is ambiguous. From germline, CDR1 is SQVTM and CDR2 ANQGSEA. The CDR3 extends over 11 amino acids. Deletions cut 7 bases from V and 9 bases from J, with 16 bases between. DNA for the CDR3: TGCAGCGCAGAAATGGGGATCAGGCAGTACTTC. It is translated as CSAEMGIRQYF.

The chain recombines TRBV30 with TRBJ2-7, with D possibly being TRBD2 (5 bases). The germline V gene has CDR1 GTSNPN and CDR2 SVGIG (reference sequence). Trimming left V 3 bases short and J 6 bases short, with 12 bases between. This CDR3 contains 12 residues. In DNA, the CDR3 is TGTGCCTGGAGGAGGACTGTTACCGAGCAGTACTTC. It encodes CAWRRTVTEQYF.

The rearrangement links TRBV5-8 to TRBJ1-2, with D perhaps TRBD1 (5 bases). V was trimmed by 2 bases and J by 4 bases, leaving 6 bases between them. Germline values: CDR1 SGHTS, CDR2 YDEGEE. The CDR3 sequence is 12 residues long. The chain's CDR3 is CASSLQVYGYTF. CDR3 in DNA: TGTGCCAGCAGCTTACAGGTCTATGGCTACACCTTC.

The rearrangement joins TRBV7-9 to TRBJ2-7; D unresolved. The germline V gene encodes CDR1 SEHNR and CDR2 FQNEAQ (reference sequence). V lost 5 bases and J lost 5, with 22 bases in between. The CDR3 loop spans 16 amino acids. This chain's CDR3 is CASSLNVRLRWDEQYF. CDR3 in DNA: TGTGCCAGCAGCCTAAATGTGCGGCTACGGTGGGACGAGCAGTACTTC.

The chain is built from TRBV7-9 and TRBJ2-2; 8 bases line up with TRBD1. The V and J ends lost 8 bases and 2 bases, in that order; junction bases with no gene match: 7. This CDR3 has 15 residues. Germline CDR1 and CDR2: SEHNR and FQNEAQ (reference sequence). CDR3: CASPETGVNTGELFF. The CDR3 nucleotides read TGTGCCAGCCCTGAGACAGGGGTCAACACCGGGGAGCTGTTTTTT.

The rearrangement joins TRBV4-3 to TRBJ1-6; D remains unclear. CDR1 is LGHNA, CDR2 YSLEER, per germline. Trimming pared 1 base from V and 5 bases from J, leaving 9 bases between. This CDR3 spans 15 amino acids. The CDR3 nucleotides read TGCGCCAGCAGCCAAGTTTCTATCCATAATTCACCCCTCCACTTT. Protein sequence: CASSQVSIHNSPLHF.

The V and J genes are TRBV27 and TRBJ1-5; D ambiguous. The CDR3 consists of 16 residues. Trimming cost V 2 bases and J 0 bases, with 11 bases left between them. CDR1 and CDR2 (germline): MNHEY, SMNVEV (reference sequence). CDR3 amino acids: CASSLAADHSNQPQHF. In nucleotides, the CDR3 is TGTGCCAGCAGTTTAGCGGCAGACCATAGCAATCAGCCCCAGCATTTT.

There are a few counts of this clone. The chain recombines TRBV7-6 with TRBJ2-5, with 10 positions matching TRBD2. CDR1 is SGHVS and CDR2 is FNYEAQ in the germline V gene. The CDR3 has 16 amino acids. With 5 bases clipped from V and 2 bases from J, the junction kept 8 bases outside the gene matches. CDR3 bases: TGTGCCAGCAGCCCAGAACTAGCGGGGATTCAAGAGACCCAGTACTTC. It yields the protein CASSPELAGIQETQYF.

V is TRBV10-2 and J is TRBJ2-7; no clear D. This CDR3 has 14 amino acids. Germline assignment: CDR1 WSHSY and CDR2 SAAADI. With 8 bases removed from V and 2 bases from J, the gap between germline ends came to 16 bases. The CDR3 region is CASGIEMGAYEQYF. CDR3 bases: TGCGCCAGCGGTATCGAAATGGGTGCCTACGAGCAGTACTTC.

The CDR3 nucleotides are TGTGCCAGCAGTTTATCGTCGAGGGACCCCCCTAGCCCAGCGAACACCGGGGAGCTGTTTTTT. It specifies CASSLSSRDPPSPANTGELFF. The gene calls are TRBV27 and TRBJ2-2, with D perhaps being TRBD1 or TRBD2 (5 bases each). The germline gives CDR1 MNHEY, CDR2 SMNVEV (reference sequence). The CDR3 is made up of 21 amino acids. The V end lost 0 bases, the J end lost 0 bases, and 23 bases lay between the germline ends.

This rearrangement joins TRBV18 to TRBJ2-7; D is uncertain. Trimming cost V 2 bases and J 5 bases, with 4 bases left between them. This CDR3 contains 11 residues. Germline CDR1 reads KGHSH; CDR2 reads LQKENI. The CDR3 protein is CASSPSNEQYF. The CDR3 nucleotides are TGTGCCAGCTCACCATCCAACGAGCAGTACTTC.

About this clone: At one end the junction does not follow the germline gene, possibly because of a read error. The gene calls are TRBV7-7 and TRBJ2-5; 8 bases match TRBD2. The length of the CDR3 is 17 residues. CDR1 is SSHAT and CDR2 is FNYEAQ in the germline V gene (reference sequence). CDR3: CASSLAELAGDGETQYF. CDR3 bases: TGTGCTAGCAGCTTAGCGGAGCTAGCGGGCGATGGGGAGACCCAGTACTTC.

The chain has TRBV18 and TRBJ2-7, with D unresolved. In germline, CDR1 is KGHSH, CDR2 LQKENI. The CDR3 sequence is 12 residues long. Between the trimmed V and J ends, which lost 2 bases and 4 bases, there was a span of 6 bases. As DNA, the CDR3 is TGTGCCAGCTCACCAACGACGTACGAGCAGTACTTC. Protein sequence: CASSPTTYEQYF.

The V and J genes are TRBV7-9 and TRBJ2-5, with TRBD1 matching over 7 bases. Germline lookup yields CDR1 SEHNR and CDR2 FQNEAQ (reference sequence). Trimming at V came to 2 bases and at J to 2 bases, leaving 5 bases not matched to a gene. CDR3 length: 15 amino acids. CDR3 protein: CASSLRGQIQETQYF. CDR3 DNA sequence: TGTGCCAGCAGCTTAAGGGGGCAGATACAAGAGACCCAGTACTTC.

The gene calls are TRBV4-3 and TRBJ2-7; D may be TRBD2 (5 bases). The CDR3 totals 17 residues. V lost 0 bases and J 0 bases, leaving 15 bases between the germline ends. Germline-derived CDR1 and CDR2 are LGHNA and YSLEER. The CDR3 is CASSQEGGLAGSYEQYF. The CDR3 DNA is TGCGCCAGCAGCCAAGAGGGTGGTCTCGCGGGCTCCTACGAGCAGTACTTC.

V and J are TRBV7-2 and TRBJ2-3; D gene unclear. This CDR3 region has 14 residues. V lost 5 bases to trimming and J lost 0 bases, with 9 bases between them. The V gene's germline CDR1 is SGHTA and CDR2 FQGNSA. CDR3 sequence reads: CASSPPASTDTQYF. In nucleotides, the CDR3 is TGTGCCAGCAGCCCCCCAGCGAGCACAGATACGCAGTATTTT.

The chain links TRBV5-5 to TRBJ2-5; D might be TRBD1 (6 bases). Looked up from germline, CDR1 is SGHKS and CDR2 is YYEKEE (reference sequence). Between the trimmed V and J ends, which lost 0 bases and 4 bases, there was a span of 13 bases. The length of the CDR3 is 15 residues. The DNA for the CDR3 is TGTGCCAGCAGCTTGGGTTGGGGGCAGGGAGAGACCCAGTACTTC. This gives the protein CASSLGWGQGETQYF. The full variable domain, its missing parts supplied by reference TRBV5-5 and TRBJ2-5, is DAGVTQSPTHLIKTRGQQVTLRCSPISGHKSVSWYQQVLGQGPQFIFQYYEKEERGRGNFPDRFSARQFPNYSSELNVNALLLGDSALYLCASSLGWGQGETQYFGPGTRLLVL.

The chain is built from TRBV4-2 and TRBJ2-3; TRBD2 matches 10 bases. The ends lost 4 bases at V and 0 bases at J; junction bases unmatched: 7. Per the germline V gene, CDR1 is LGHNA and CDR2 is YNFKEQ. The CDR3 spans 17 residues. The CDR3 loop is CASSPFSSGGSTDTQYF. For the CDR3, the DNA is TGTGCCAGCAGCCCTTTTTCTAGCGGGGGAAGCACAGATACGCAGTATTTT.